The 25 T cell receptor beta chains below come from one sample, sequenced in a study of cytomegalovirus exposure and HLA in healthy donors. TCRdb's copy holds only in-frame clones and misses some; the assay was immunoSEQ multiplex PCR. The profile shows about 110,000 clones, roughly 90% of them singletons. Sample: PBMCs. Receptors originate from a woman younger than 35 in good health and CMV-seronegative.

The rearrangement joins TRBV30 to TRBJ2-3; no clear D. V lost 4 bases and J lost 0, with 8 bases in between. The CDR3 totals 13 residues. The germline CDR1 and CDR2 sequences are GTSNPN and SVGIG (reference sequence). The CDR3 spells CAWNGVSTDTQYF. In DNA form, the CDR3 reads TGTGCCTGGAATGGAGTTAGCACAGATACGCAGTATTTT.

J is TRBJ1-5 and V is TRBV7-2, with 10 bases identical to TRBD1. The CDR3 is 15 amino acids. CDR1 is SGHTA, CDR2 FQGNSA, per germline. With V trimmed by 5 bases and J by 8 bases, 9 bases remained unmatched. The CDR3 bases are TGTGCCAGCAGCCCCGACAGGGGGCGTAGGGAGCCCCAGCATTTT. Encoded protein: CASSPDRGRREPQHF.

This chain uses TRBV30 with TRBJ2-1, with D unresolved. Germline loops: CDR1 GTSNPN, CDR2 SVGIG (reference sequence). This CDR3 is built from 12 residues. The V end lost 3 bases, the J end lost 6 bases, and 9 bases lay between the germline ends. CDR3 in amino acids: CAWRSSSNEQFF. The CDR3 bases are TGTGCCTGGAGATCGTCGAGCAATGAGCAGTTCTTC.

The CDR3 region is CASSLGTGSSSPLHF. The DNA for the CDR3 is TGCGCCAGCAGCTTAGGCACAGGGTCGAGCTCACCCCTCCACTTT. V and J are TRBV5-1 and TRBJ1-6; weak D call: TRBD1 (6 bases). Germline assignment: CDR1 SGHRS and CDR2 YFSETQ. This CDR3 spans 15 amino acids. Trimming shortened V by 2 bases and J by 10 bases, and 16 bases separated the two germline ends.

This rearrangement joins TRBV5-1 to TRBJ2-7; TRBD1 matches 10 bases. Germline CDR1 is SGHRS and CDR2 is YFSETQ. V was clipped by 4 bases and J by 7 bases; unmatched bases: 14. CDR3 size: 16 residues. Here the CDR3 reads CASSPKTGTGVVEQYF. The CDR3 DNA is TGCGCCAGCAGCCCGAAAACCGGGACAGGGGTAGTGGAGCAGTACTTC.

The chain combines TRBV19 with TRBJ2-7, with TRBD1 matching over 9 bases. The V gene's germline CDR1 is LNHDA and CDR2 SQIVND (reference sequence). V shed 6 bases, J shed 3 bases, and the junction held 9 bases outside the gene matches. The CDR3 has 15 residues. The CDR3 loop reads CASRKGQGGHYEQYF. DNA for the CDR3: TGTGCCAGTAGAAAGGGACAGGGCGGTCACTACGAGCAGTACTTC.

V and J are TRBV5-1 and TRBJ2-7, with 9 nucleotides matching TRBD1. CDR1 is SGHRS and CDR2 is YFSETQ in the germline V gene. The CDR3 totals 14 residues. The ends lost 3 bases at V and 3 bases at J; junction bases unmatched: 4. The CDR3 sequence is CASSWTGVFYEQYF. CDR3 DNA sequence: TGCGCCAGCAGCTGGACAGGGGTTTTCTACGAGCAGTACTTC.

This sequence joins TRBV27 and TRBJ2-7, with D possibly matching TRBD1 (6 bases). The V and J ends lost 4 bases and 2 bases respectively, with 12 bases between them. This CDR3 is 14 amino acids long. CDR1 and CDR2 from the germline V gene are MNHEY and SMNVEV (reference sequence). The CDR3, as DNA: TGTGCCAGCAGTTACCAGGGGACCGCCTACGAGCAGTACTTC. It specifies CASSYQGTAYEQYF.

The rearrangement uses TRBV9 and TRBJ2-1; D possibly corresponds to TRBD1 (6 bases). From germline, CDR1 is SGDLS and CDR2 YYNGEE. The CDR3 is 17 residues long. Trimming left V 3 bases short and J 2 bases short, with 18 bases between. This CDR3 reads CASSGQAGDNPYNEQFF. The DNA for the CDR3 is TGTGCCAGCAGCGGGCAGGCAGGGGACAACCCCTACAATGAGCAGTTCTTC.

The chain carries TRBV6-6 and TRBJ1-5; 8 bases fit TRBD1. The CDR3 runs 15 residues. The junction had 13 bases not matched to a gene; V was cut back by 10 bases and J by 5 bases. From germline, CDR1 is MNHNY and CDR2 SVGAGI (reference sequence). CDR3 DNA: TGTGCCACCGCAAGGACAGGGAGCTGGGATCAGCCCCAGCATTTT. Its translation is CATARTGSWDQPQHF.

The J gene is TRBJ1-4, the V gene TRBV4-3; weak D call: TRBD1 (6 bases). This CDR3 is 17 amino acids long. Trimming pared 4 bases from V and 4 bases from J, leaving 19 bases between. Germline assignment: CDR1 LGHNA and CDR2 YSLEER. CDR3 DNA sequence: TGCGCCAGCAGCCCTTTTTACCGGGACATCGGTAATGAAAAACTGTTTTTT. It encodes CASSPFYRDIGNEKLFF.

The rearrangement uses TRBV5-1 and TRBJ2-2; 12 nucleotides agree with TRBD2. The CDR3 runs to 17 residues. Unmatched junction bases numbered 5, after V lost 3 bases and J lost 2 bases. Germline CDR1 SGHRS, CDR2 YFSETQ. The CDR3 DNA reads TGCGCCAGCAGCTGGCCTAGCGGGGGGGTCAACACCGGGGAGCTGTTTTTT. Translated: CASSWPSGGVNTGELFF.

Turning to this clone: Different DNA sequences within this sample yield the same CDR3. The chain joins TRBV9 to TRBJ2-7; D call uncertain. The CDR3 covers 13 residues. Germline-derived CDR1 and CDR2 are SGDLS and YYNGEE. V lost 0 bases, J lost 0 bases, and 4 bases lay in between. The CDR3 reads CASSVGSSYEQYF. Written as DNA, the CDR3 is TGTGCCAGCAGCGTAGGCAGCTCCTACGAGCAGTACTTC.

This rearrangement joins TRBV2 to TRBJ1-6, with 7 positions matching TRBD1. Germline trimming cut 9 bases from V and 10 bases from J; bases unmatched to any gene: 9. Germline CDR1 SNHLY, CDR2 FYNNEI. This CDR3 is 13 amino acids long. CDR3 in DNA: TGTGCCAGTGACCCGGGACAGAAATCACCCCTCCACTTT. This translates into CASDPGQKSPLHF. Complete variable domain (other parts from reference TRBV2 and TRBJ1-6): EPEVTQTPSHQVTQMGQEVILRCVPISNHLYFYWYRQILGQKVEFLVSFYNNEISEKSEIFDDQFSVERPDGSNFTLKIRSTKLEDSAMYFCASDPGQKSPLHFGNGTRLTVT.

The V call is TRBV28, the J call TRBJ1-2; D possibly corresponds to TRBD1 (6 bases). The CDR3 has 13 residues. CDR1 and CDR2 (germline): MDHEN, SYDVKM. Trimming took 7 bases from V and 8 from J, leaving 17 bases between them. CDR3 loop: CASTFLGGGGYTF. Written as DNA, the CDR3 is TGTGCCAGCACCTTCCTTGGGGGGGGCGGCTACACCTTC.

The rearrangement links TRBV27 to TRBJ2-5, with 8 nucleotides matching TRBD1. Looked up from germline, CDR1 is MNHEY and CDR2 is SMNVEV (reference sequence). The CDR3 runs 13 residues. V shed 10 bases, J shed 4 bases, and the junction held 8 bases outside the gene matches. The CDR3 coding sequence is TGTGCCACCGCTACCAGGGGGCGAGAGACCCAGTACTTC. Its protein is CATATRGRETQYF.

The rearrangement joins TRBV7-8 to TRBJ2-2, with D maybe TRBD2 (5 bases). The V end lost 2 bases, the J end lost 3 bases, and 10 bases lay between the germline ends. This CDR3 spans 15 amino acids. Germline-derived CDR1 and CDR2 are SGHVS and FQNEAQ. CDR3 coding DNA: TGTGCCAGCAGCTTATTCCAGCGGCACACCGGGGAGCTGTTTTTT. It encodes CASSLFQRHTGELFF.

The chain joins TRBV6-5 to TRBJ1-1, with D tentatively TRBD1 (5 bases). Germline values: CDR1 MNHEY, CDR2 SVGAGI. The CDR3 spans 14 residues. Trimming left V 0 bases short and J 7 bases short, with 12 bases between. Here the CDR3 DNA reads TGTGCCAGCAGTTACTCAGGTGACAGCAGTGAAGCTTTCTTT. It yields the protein CASSYSGDSSEAFF.

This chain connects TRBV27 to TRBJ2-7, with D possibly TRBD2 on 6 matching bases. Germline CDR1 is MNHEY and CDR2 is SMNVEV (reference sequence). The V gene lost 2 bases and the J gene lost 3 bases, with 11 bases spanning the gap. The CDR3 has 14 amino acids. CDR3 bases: TGTGCCAGCAGTTTAGTGGGACTCGGCTACGAGCAGTACTTC. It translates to CASSLVGLGYEQYF.

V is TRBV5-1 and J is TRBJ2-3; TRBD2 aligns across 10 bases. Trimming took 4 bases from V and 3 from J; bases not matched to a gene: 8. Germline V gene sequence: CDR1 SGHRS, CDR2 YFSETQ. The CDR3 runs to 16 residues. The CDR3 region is CASSPRTSGETDTQYF. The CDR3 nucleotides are TGCGCCAGCAGCCCAAGGACTAGCGGCGAAACAGATACGCAGTATTTT.

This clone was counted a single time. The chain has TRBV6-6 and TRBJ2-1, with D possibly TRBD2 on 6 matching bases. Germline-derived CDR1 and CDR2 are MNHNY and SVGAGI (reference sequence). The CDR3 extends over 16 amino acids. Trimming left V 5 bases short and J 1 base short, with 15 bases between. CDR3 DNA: TGTGCCAGCAGTCCTAGCGCCGACCCTTCCTACAATGAGCAGTTCTTC. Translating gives CASSPSADPSYNEQFF.

CDR3 loop: CASSSLETQYF. In DNA, the CDR3 is TGTGCCAGCAGCTCTCTCGAGACCCAGTACTTC. The chain links TRBV7-9 to TRBJ2-5; D not certain. The V gene lost 4 bases and the J gene lost 5 bases, with 5 bases spanning the gap. The germline CDR1 and CDR2 sequences are SEHNR and FQNEAQ (reference sequence). The CDR3 is made up of 11 amino acids.

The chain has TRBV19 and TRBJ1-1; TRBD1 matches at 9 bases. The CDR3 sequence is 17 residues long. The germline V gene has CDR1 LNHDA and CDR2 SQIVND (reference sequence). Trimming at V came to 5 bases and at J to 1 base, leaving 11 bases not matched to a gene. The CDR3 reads CASSQPTGGWANTEAFF. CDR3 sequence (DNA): TGTGCCAGTAGTCAACCGACAGGGGGGTGGGCGAACACTGAAGCTTTCTTT. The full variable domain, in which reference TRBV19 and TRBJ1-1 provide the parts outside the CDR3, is DGGITQSPKYLFRKEGQNVTLSCEQNLNHDAMYWYRQDPGQGLRLIYYSQIVNDFQKGDIAEGYSVSREKKESFPLTVTSAQKNPTAFYLCASSQPTGGWANTEAFFGQGTRLTVV.

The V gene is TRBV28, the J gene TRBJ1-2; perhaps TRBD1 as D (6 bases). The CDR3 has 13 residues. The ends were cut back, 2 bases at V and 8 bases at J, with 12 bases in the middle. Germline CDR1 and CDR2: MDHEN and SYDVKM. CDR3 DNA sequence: TGTGCCAGCAGTTTAGGGGGGGCGGGCGGCTACACCTTC. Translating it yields CASSLGGAGGYTF.

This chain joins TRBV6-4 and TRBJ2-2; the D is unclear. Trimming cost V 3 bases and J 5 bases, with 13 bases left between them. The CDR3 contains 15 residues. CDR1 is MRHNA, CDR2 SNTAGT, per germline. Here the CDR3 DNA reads TGTGCCAGCAGTGAGTCTGCGGCGGCTACCGGGGAGCTGTTTTTT. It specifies CASSESAAATGELFF.